This T cell receptor beta chain was profiled in a study of cytomegalovirus exposure and HLA in healthy donors. Overall study: The same platform used for the 666 first-cohort repertoires was also used for the 90 to 150 validation repertoires, as a later analysis reported.

Here immunoSEQ multiplex PCR was the method, and the copy in TCRdb shows in-frame clones only, minus some. Of fewer than 250,000 clones in the sample, just under 90% were seen once. CDR1 and CDR2 (germline): LNHDA, SQIVND (reference sequence). The V end lost 3 bases, the J end lost 0 bases, and 11 bases lay between the germline ends. CDR3 length: 15 residues. The V and J genes are TRBV19 and TRBJ1-2; D not certain. The sequencing sample was made of PBMCs. The receptor comes from a man between 18 and 35 years old in good health and CMV-seronegative. CDR3 bases: TGTGCCAGTAGTATGGGAGGCCGAACTAACTATGGCTACACCTTC. Translating gives CASSMGGRTNYGYTF.